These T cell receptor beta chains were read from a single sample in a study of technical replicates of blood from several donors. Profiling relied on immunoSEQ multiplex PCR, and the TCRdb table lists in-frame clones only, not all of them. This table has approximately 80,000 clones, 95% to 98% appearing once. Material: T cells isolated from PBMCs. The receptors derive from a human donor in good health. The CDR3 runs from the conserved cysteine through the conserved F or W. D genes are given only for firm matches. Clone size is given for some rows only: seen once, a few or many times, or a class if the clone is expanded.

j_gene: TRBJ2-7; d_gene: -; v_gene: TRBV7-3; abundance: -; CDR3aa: CASSLTRESSNEQYF; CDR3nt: TGTGCCAGCAGCTTAACCAGGGAAAGTTCGAACGAGCAGTACTTC
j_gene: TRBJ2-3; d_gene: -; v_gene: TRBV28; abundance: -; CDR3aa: CASSLSRSGSTDTQYF; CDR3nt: TGTGCCAGCAGTCTAAGTAGAAGCGGGAGCACAGATACGCAGTATTTT
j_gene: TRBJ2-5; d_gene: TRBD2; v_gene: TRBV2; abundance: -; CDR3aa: CASRGRFSGRRETQYF; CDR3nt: TGTGCCAGCAGGGGTCGGTTTAGCGGGAGGAGGGAGACCCAGTACTTC
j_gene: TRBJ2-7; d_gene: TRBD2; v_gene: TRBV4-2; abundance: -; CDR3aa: CASSQGGGGTRSEQYF; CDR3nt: TGTGCCAGCAGCCAAGGTGGTGGGGGGACTAGAAGCGAGCAGTACTTC
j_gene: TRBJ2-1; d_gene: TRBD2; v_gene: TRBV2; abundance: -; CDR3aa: CASSPLAGASYNEQFF; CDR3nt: TGTGCCAGCAGTCCACTAGCGGGGGCCTCCTACAATGAGCAGTTCTTC
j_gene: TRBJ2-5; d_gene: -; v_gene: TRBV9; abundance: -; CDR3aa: CASSVGGAQETQYF; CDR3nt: TGTGCCAGCAGCGTAGGGGGAGCCCAAGAGACCCAGTACTTC
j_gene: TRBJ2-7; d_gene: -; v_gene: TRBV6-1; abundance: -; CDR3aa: CASSEARGQSYEQYF; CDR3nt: TGTGCCAGCAGTGAAGCTCGCGGGCAATCCTACGAGCAGTACTTC
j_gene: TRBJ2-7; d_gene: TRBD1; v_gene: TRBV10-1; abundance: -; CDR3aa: CASSESRGISSEQYF; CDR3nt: TGCGCCAGCAGTGAGTCCAGGGGGATCTCCAGCGAGCAGTACTTC
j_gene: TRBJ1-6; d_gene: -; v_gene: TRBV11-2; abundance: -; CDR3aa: CASSLRRARYNSPLHF; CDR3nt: TGTGCCAGCAGCTTACGTCGAGCCCGCTATAATTCACCCCTCCACTTT
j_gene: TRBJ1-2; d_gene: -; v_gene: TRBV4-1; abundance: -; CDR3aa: CASSQEVRSHYGYTF; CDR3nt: TGCGCCAGCAGCCAAGAGGTCCGGAGCCACTATGGCTACACCTTC
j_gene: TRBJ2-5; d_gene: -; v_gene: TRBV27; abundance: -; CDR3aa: CASSLSRGSGETQYF; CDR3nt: TGTGCCAGCAGTTTATCTCGGGGATCGGGGGAGACCCAGTACTTC
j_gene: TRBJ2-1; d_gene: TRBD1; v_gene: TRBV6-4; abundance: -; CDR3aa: CASSDSGQGMYNEQFF; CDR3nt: TGTGCCAGCAGTGACTCGGGACAGGGGATGTACAATGAGCAGTTCTTC
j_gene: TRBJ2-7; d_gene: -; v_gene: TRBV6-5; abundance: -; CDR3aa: CASSRDRSSYEQYF; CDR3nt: TGTGCCAGCAGTCGCGACAGGTCCTCCTACGAGCAGTACTTC
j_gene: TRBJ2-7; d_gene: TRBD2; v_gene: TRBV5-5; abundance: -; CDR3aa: CASSSLRSTSGAPYEQYF; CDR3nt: TGTGCCAGCAGCTCTCTGAGGTCGACTAGCGGAGCTCCCTACGAGCAGTACTTC
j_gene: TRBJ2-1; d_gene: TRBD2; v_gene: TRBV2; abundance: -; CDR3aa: CASSAFRSSGGYNEQFF; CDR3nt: TGTGCCAGCAGTGCATTTCGGAGTAGCGGGGGTTACAATGAGCAGTTCTTC
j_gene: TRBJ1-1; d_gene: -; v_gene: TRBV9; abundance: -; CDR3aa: CASSSRLNEAFF; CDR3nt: TGTGCCAGCAGCTCCAGGCTAAATGAAGCTTTCTTT
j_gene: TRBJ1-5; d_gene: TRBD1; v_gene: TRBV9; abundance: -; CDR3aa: CASSVGIGTGSFGEHSNQPQHF; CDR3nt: TGTGCCAGCAGCGTAGGAATCGGGACAGGGTCATTCGGGGAGCATAGCAATCAGCCCCAGCATTTT
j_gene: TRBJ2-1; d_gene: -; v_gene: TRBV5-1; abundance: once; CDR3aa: CASSYPVEGQQFF; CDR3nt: TGCGCCAGCAGCTACCCGGTGGAGGGGCAGCAGTTCTTC